These T cell receptor beta chains were read from a single sample in a study of CD8+ T cells in alopecia areata. Assay: immunoSEQ multiplex PCR; the TCRdb copy retains only in-frame clones and omits some. The sample yields 150,000 to 200,000 clones, around 60% seen once. This material consisted of CD4+ T cells sorted from blood, taken at week 24, from a patient treated with tofacitinib. Receptor source: a human donor with alopecia areata. CDR3s include the opening cysteine and the closing phenylalanine or tryptophan. Clone size is shown for a subset of rows, as once, few, many or a class of expanded clone.

J: TRBJ2-7
size: -
V: TRBV2
CDR3: CASSKGGTESYEQYF

J: TRBJ2-7
size: few
V: TRBV29-1
CDR3: CSGITGYEQYF

J: TRBJ2-3
size: -
V: TRBV5-1
CDR3: CASSGGTGTDTQYF

J: TRBJ1-5
size: -
V: TRBV7-2
CDR3: CASSPNRDNQPQHF

J: TRBJ1-1
size: few
V: TRBV29-1
CDR3: CSTLQGGDTEAFF

J: TRBJ2-7
size: -
V: TRBV5-1
CDR3: CASSLRGELYEQYF

J: TRBJ2-5
size: -
V: TRBV30
CDR3: CAWSRGQLGRVETQYF

J: TRBJ2-7
size: few
V: TRBV29-1
CDR3: CSVAYGGDRGQQYF

J: TRBJ1-4
size: -
V: TRBV30
CDR3: CAWRTGVHEKLFF

J: TRBJ2-2
size: -
V: TRBV5-1
CDR3: CASSRQEYTGELFF

J: TRBJ1-1
size: -
V: TRBV6-5
CDR3: CASSYSGSRAFF

J: TRBJ2-3
size: few
V: TRBV5-1
CDR3: CASSLVSPTGAQVDTQYF

J: TRBJ1-2
size: -
V: TRBV29-1
CDR3: CSVKTGLHGYTF

J: TRBJ1-1
size: -
V: TRBV30
CDR3: CAWTNIGGRTEAFF

J: TRBJ2-5
size: few
V: TRBV14
CDR3: CASSQERQTQYF

J: TRBJ2-7
size: -
V: TRBV30
CDR3: CATVTRGSSYEQYF

J: TRBJ2-3
size: -
V: TRBV25-1
CDR3: CASSQRAGDTQYF

J: TRBJ2-2
size: -
V: TRBV29-1
CDR3: CSGRDTATGELFF